These T cell receptor beta chains were read from a single sample in a study of blood T cell repertoires in COVID-19. Some clones are missing from TCRdb's copy, which holds only in-frame ones; the method was immunoSEQ multiplex PCR. The sample carries 200,000 to 250,000 clones, more than 85% recorded once. The specimen was peripheral blood. These receptors came from a man in his sixties with acute or convalescent COVID-19. Each CDR3 is given with its conserved first and last residue. The order of the fields is D gene, J gene, V gene, clone size, CDR3 protein, CDR3 DNA. A D gene is named only where the DNA matches it firmly. Size is stated for part of the rows, as once, few or many counts, or as a class when the clone is expanded.

D: .; J: TRBJ1-6; V: TRBV12-5; size: once; CDR3: CASGLDSGGGNSPLHF; DNA: TGTGCTAGTGGTTTGGATTCGGGAGGGGGAAATTCACCCCTCCACTTT
D: .; J: TRBJ2-5; V: TRBV7-2; size: .; CDR3: CASTLSPSRETQYF; DNA: TGTGCCAGCACCCTATCCCCCTCGAGAGAGACCCAGTACTTC
D: .; J: TRBJ2-3; V: TRBV7-2; size: .; CDR3: CASSLLRVTDTQYF; DNA: TGTGCCAGCAGCTTATTGCGGGTCACAGATACGCAGTATTTT
D: .; J: TRBJ2-5; V: TRBV18; size: .; CDR3: CASSPRGEETQYF; DNA: TGTGCCAGCTCACCCCGCGGGGAAGAGACCCAGTACTTC
D: .; J: TRBJ1-4; V: TRBV7-2; size: once; CDR3: CASTRTGGNEKLFF; DNA: TGTGCCAGCACCCGAACCGGAGGGAATGAAAAACTGTTTTTT
D: TRBD1; J: TRBJ2-5; V: TRBV11-2; size: .; CDR3: CASSQEFGQGDQETQYF; DNA: TGTGCCAGCAGCCAAGAGTTTGGACAGGGTGACCAAGAGACCCAGTACTTC
D: .; J: TRBJ1-1; V: TRBV5-1; size: .; CDR3: CASSLMGALGEAFF; DNA: TGCGCCAGCAGCTTGATGGGGGCGTTGGGTGAAGCTTTCTTT
D: .; J: TRBJ2-3; V: TRBV11-2; size: .; CDR3: CASSLVVATDTQYF; DNA: TGTGCCAGCAGCTTAGTCGTGGCCACAGATACGCAGTATTTT
D: .; J: TRBJ1-4; V: TRBV15; size: .; CDR3: CATSRDPKVGASYEKLFF; DNA: TGTGCCACCAGCAGAGATCCTAAGGTCGGAGCGTCTTATGAAAAACTGTTTTTT
D: TRBD1; J: TRBJ2-7; V: TRBV5-1; size: .; CDR3: CASSLGALRQGLHPISYEQYF; DNA: TGCGCCAGCAGCTTGGGTGCCCTCAGACAGGGGCTACATCCAATTTCCTACGAGCAGTACTTC
D: TRBD1; J: TRBJ1-1; V: TRBV11-2; size: .; CDR3: CASSQGQGKAFF; DNA: TGTGCCAGCAGCCAAGGACAGGGAAAGGCTTTCTTT
D: .; J: TRBJ2-3; V: TRBV30; size: .; CDR3: CAWSGQLRTDTQYF; DNA: TGTGCCTGGAGTGGGCAGTTACGCACAGATACGCAGTATTTT
D: TRBD1; J: TRBJ2-2; V: TRBV5-4; size: .; CDR3: CASSNPRGRPGELFF; DNA: TGTGCCAGCAGCAATCCGAGGGGGCGCCCCGGGGAGCTGTTTTTT
D: TRBD1; J: TRBJ1-5; V: TRBV6-1; size: .; CDR3: CASSATGRGRNQPQHF; DNA: TGTGCCAGCAGTGCCACGGGCAGGGGGCGCAATCAGCCCCAGCATTTT
D: TRBD1; J: TRBJ1-1; V: TRBV18; size: .; CDR3: CASSRGQGSNTEAFF; DNA: TGTGCCAGCTCACGGGGACAGGGGTCGAACACTGAAGCTTTCTTT
D: TRBD2; J: TRBJ2-3; V: TRBV24-1; size: .; CDR3: CATSARGGAVHADTQYF; DNA: TGTGCCACCAGTGCCCGGGGGGGGGCGGTTCACGCTGATACGCAGTATTTT
D: .; J: TRBJ1-5; V: TRBV27; size: .; CDR3: CASSLYGGNSNQPQHF; DNA: TGTGCCAGCAGTTTGTATGGGGGGAATAGCAATCAGCCCCAGCATTTT
D: .; J: TRBJ1-6; V: TRBV7-2; size: .; CDR3: CASSLVLASASSYNSPLHF; DNA: TGTGCCAGCAGCTTAGTTCTAGCCAGCGCCAGCTCCTATAATTCACCCCTCCACTTT
D: TRBD1; J: TRBJ2-1; V: TRBV11-3; size: .; CDR3: CASSTSRDRGNEQFF; DNA: TGTGCCAGCAGCACAAGCCGGGACAGGGGAAATGAGCAGTTCTTC
D: TRBD2; J: TRBJ2-5; V: TRBV7-9; size: once; CDR3: CASTLAGGGPLLGTQYF; DNA: TGTGCCAGCACCCTCGCCGGCGGGGGACCCCTTTTGGGGACCCAGTACTTC
D: TRBD2; J: TRBJ2-5; V: TRBV28; size: .; CDR3: CASSLSPGGQETQYF; DNA: TGTGCCAGCAGTTTATCTCCGGGGGGGCAAGAGACCCAGTACTTC
D: TRBD2; J: TRBJ2-1; V: TRBV7-3; size: .; CDR3: CASSWGTRGGGDEQFF; DNA: TGTGCCAGCAGCTGGGGAACGCGCGGGGGAGGCGATGAGCAGTTCTTC
D: TRBD2; J: TRBJ2-3; V: TRBV5-1; size: .; CDR3: CASSYSASGVNTDTQYF; DNA: TGCGCCAGCAGCTACTCTGCTAGCGGCGTGAACACAGATACGCAGTATTTT
D: TRBD2; J: TRBJ2-4; V: TRBV20-1; size: .; CDR3: CSASKTSGGSLAKNIQYF; DNA: TGCAGTGCTAGTAAGACTAGCGGGGGGTCTCTAGCCAAAAACATTCAGTACTTC
D: .; J: TRBJ2-7; V: TRBV6-5; size: .; CDR3: CASSFATGGEQYF; DNA: TGTGCCAGCAGTTTCGCCACCGGTGGCGAGCAGTACTTC
D: .; J: TRBJ2-6; V: TRBV19; size: .; CDR3: CASSIRGPGANVLTF; DNA: TGTGCCAGTAGTATAAGGGGTCCGGGGGCCAACGTCCTGACTTTC
D: .; J: TRBJ1-2; V: TRBV4-2; size: .; CDR3: CASSQDQWRVYGYTF; DNA: TGTGCCAGCAGCCAAGATCAATGGCGGGTCTATGGCTACACCTTC
D: TRBD2; J: TRBJ2-1; V: TRBV2; size: .; CDR3: CASSEVGLATRRFF; DNA: TGTGCCAGCAGTGAAGTAGGACTAGCCACCCGACGGTTCTTC
D: .; J: TRBJ1-5; V: TRBV10-3; size: .; CDR3: CAIAESHSNQPQHF; DNA: TGTGCCATAGCTGAGTCGCATAGCAATCAGCCCCAGCATTTT
D: TRBD1; J: TRBJ1-1; V: TRBV6-5; size: few; CDR3: CASSGTANTEAFF; DNA: TGTGCCAGCTCCGGGACAGCCAACACTGAAGCTTTCTTT
D: TRBD1; J: TRBJ2-2; V: TRBV11-2; size: .; CDR3: CASSKTGGWAGELFF; DNA: TGTGCCAGCAGTAAGACAGGGGGCTGGGCCGGGGAGCTGTTTTTT
D: TRBD1; J: TRBJ1-1; V: TRBV5-6; size: .; CDR3: CASSFGRGRFAEAFF; DNA: TGTGCCAGCAGCTTCGGCAGGGGGCGTTTTGCTGAAGCTTTCTTT
D: .; J: TRBJ2-3; V: TRBV20-1; size: .; CDR3: CSASRPPRTYPMDTQYF; DNA: TGCAGTGCTAGTAGACCGCCCAGGACATACCCCATGGATACGCAGTATTTT
D: TRBD1; J: TRBJ1-2; V: TRBV20-1; size: .; CDR3: CSASFRQGNYGYTF; DNA: TGCAGTGCTAGTTTTCGACAGGGGAACTATGGCTACACCTTC
D: .; J: TRBJ2-2; V: TRBV28; size: .; CDR3: CATPKTHTGELFF; DNA: TGTGCCACTCCTAAAACTCACACCGGGGAGCTGTTTTTT
D: .; J: TRBJ2-7; V: TRBV3-1/TRBV3-2; size: .; CDR3: CASSRGVNEQYF; DNA: TGTGCCAGCAGCCGGGGGGTCAACGAGCAGTACTTC
D: TRBD1; J: TRBJ2-1; V: TRBV7-2; size: .; CDR3: CASSKNPGQGYNEQFF; DNA: TGTGCCAGCAGCAAAAATCCGGGACAGGGTTACAATGAGCAGTTCTTC
D: .; J: TRBJ1-4; V: TRBV4-1; size: few; CDR3: CASSQDDRNHEKLFF; DNA: TGCGCCAGCAGCCAAGATGACAGGAACCATGAAAAACTGTTTTTT
D: .; J: TRBJ2-2; V: TRBV19; size: .; CDR3: CASSIGRANTGELFF; DNA: TGTGCCAGTAGTATAGGCAGGGCGAACACCGGGGAGCTGTTTTTT
D: TRBD1; J: TRBJ1-2; V: TRBV5-8; size: .; CDR3: CASSRDRSYGYTF; DNA: TGTGCCAGCAGCCGGGACAGAAGCTATGGCTACACCTTC
D: .; J: TRBJ2-2; V: TRBV9; size: .; CDR3: CASSVGRVAGELFF; DNA: TGTGCCAGCAGCGTAGGCAGGGTGGCCGGGGAGCTGTTTTTT
D: .; J: TRBJ2-3; V: TRBV5-1; size: once; CDR3: CASSFGEFLATDTQYF; DNA: TGCGCCAGCAGCTTTGGGGAATTCCTAGCTACAGATACGCAGTATTTT
D: TRBD1; J: TRBJ2-7; V: TRBV29-1; size: .; CDR3: CSATGQLSYEQYF; DNA: TGCAGCGCAACGGGACAGTTATCCTACGAGCAGTACTTC
D: .; J: TRBJ1-4; V: TRBV18; size: once; CDR3: CASSTADNEKLFF; DNA: TGTGCCAGCTCGACCGCGGATAATGAAAAACTGTTTTTT
D: TRBD1; J: TRBJ2-7; V: TRBV28; size: .; CDR3: CASRQDRVREQYF; DNA: TGTGCCAGCAGACAAGACAGGGTCCGGGAGCAGTACTTC
D: TRBD1; J: TRBJ1-1; V: TRBV28; size: few; CDR3: CASRETGGRTEAFF; DNA: TGTGCCAGCAGAGAAACAGGGGGACGTACTGAAGCTTTCTTT
D: .; J: TRBJ1-2; V: TRBV6-2/TRBV6-3; size: few; CDR3: CASSYSSGGPNYGYTF; DNA: TGTGCCAGCAGTTACTCGTCCGGGGGGCCTAACTATGGCTACACCTTC
D: .; J: TRBJ2-2; V: TRBV10-2; size: .; CDR3: CASSQPGLTRPTGELFF; DNA: TGCGCCAGCAGTCAGCCTGGGCTAACACGACCGACCGGGGAGCTGTTTTTT
D: .; J: TRBJ2-1; V: TRBV10-2; size: .; CDR3: CASSNPRGNNEQFF; DNA: TGCGCCAGCAGCAATCCCCGGGGGAACAATGAGCAGTTCTTC
D: TRBD1; J: TRBJ1-6; V: TRBV5-1; size: .; CDR3: CASSRDRENSPLHF; DNA: TGCGCCAGCAGCCGAGACAGGGAGAATTCACCCCTCCACTTT
D: TRBD1; J: TRBJ1-4; V: TRBV19; size: .; CDR3: CASSARQGRINEKLFF; DNA: TGTGCCAGTAGTGCCCGACAGGGGCGAATCAATGAAAAACTGTTTTTT
D: .; J: TRBJ1-2; V: TRBV29-1; size: .; CDR3: CSVDKGAGYGYTF; DNA: TGCAGCGTTGACAAAGGGGCTGGCTATGGCTACACCTTC
D: TRBD2; J: TRBJ2-7; V: TRBV9; size: .; CDR3: CASSLSGGRSYEQYF; DNA: TGTGCCAGCAGCCTAAGCGGGGGGCGATCCTACGAGCAGTACTTC
D: TRBD1; J: TRBJ2-3; V: TRBV5-1; size: .; CDR3: CASSLGDSGFTDTQYF; DNA: TGCGCCAGCAGCTTGGGGGACAGCGGATTCACAGATACGCAGTATTTT
D: .; J: TRBJ1-2; V: TRBV30; size: .; CDR3: CAWSVQGTYGYTF; DNA: TGTGCCTGGAGTGTACAGGGTACCTATGGCTACACCTTC
D: .; J: TRBJ1-2; V: TRBV9; size: .; CDR3: CANSVGDNYGYTF; DNA: TGTGCCAACAGCGTTGGAGATAACTATGGCTACACCTTC